The 14 T cell receptor beta chains listed next were all sequenced from one sample in a study of blood T cell repertoires in COVID-19. The data were produced by immunoSEQ multiplex PCR, yet TCRdb's version contains in-frame clones alone and is incomplete. The sample lists 250,000 or so clones; 88% were seen once. Sequencing used peripheral blood. The receptor source for this set is a woman aged 25 to 45 with acute or convalescent COVID-19.

V gene TRBV7-9 combines with J gene TRBJ2-7; 7 positions agree with TRBD1. This CDR3 region has 16 residues. With 5 bases clipped from V and 0 bases from J, the junction kept 10 bases outside the gene matches. Germline V CDR1 and CDR2: SEHNR, FQNEAQ (reference sequence). Written as DNA, the CDR3 is TGTGCCAGCAGCCTCCTGACAGGGCCCAGCTCCTACGAGCAGTACTTC. The encoded protein is CASSLLTGPSSYEQYF.

The chain joins TRBV7-9 to TRBJ2-7, with D possibly being TRBD1 (6 bases). CDR3 length equals 15 residues. Germline assignment: CDR1 SEHNR and CDR2 FQNEAQ (reference sequence). Deletions cut 3 bases from V and 5 bases from J, with 17 bases between. Written as DNA, the CDR3 is TGTGCCAGCAGCTTTGGGACAACATTGCGGGACGAGCAGTACTTC. It codes for CASSFGTTLRDEQYF.

The chain is built from TRBV18 and TRBJ1-6; D is ambiguous. This CDR3 spans 13 amino acids. Germline CDR1 KGHSH, CDR2 LQKENI. Trimming left V 6 bases short and J 3 bases short, with 6 bases between. Here the CDR3 DNA reads TGTGCCAGCTCTTACAGCTATAATTCACCCCTCCACTTT. Residues: CASSYSYNSPLHF.

The V gene is TRBV30, the J gene TRBJ2-7; D is perhaps TRBD1 (6 bases). CDR1 is GTSNPN, CDR2 SVGIG, per germline (reference sequence). Trimming removed 5 bases from V and 0 bases from J, with 14 bases in between. The CDR3 totals 14 residues. CDR3 sequence (DNA): TGTGCCTGGGCGACAGGCACTCTCTCCTACGAGCAGTACTTC. It encodes CAWATGTLSYEQYF.

The gene calls are TRBV5-1 and TRBJ2-1; 12 bases match TRBD2. The CDR3 length is 17 residues. Trimming took 2 bases from V and 3 from J; bases not matched to a gene: 6. Germline CDR1 and CDR2: SGHRS and YFSETQ. The CDR3 DNA follows: TGCGCCAGCAGCTTCGCCGGACTAGCGGGGATCTACAATGAGCAGTTCTTC. This sequence encodes CASSFAGLAGIYNEQFF.

V and J are TRBV6-5 and TRBJ2-7; no firm D call. Between the trimmed V and J ends, which lost 0 bases and 1 base, there was a span of 7 bases. Germline CDR1 MNHEY, CDR2 SVGAGI. This CDR3 is 14 amino acids long. DNA for the CDR3: TGTGCCAGCAGTTACTCGAGTATTTCCTACGAGCAGTACTTC. Its translation: CASSYSSISYEQYF.

This clone turned up a few times. The chain has TRBV6-5 and TRBJ1-6; D is ambiguous. This CDR3 is 13 amino acids long. Between the trimmed V and J ends, which lost 8 bases and 8 bases, there was a span of 13 bases. Looked up from germline, CDR1 is MNHEY and CDR2 is SVGAGI. The CDR3 nucleotides read TGTGCCAGCGCGCGGGTGTGGGATTCACCCCTCCACTTT. Protein: CASARVWDSPLHF.

This chain uses TRBV5-6 with TRBJ2-2, with D possibly being TRBD2 (5 bases). The germline CDR1 and CDR2 sequences are SGHDT and YYEEEE. CDR3 length equals 14 residues. Between the trimmed V and J ends, which lost 3 bases and 4 bases, there was a span of 10 bases. The CDR3 region has the DNA TGTGCCAGCAGCTCAGACGGAGGCACCGGGGAGCTGTTTTTT. Its translation: CASSSDGGTGELFF. Complete variable domain (other parts from reference TRBV5-6 and TRBJ2-2): DAGVTQSPTHLIKTRGQQVTLRCSPKSGHDTVSWYQQALGQGPQFIFQYYEEEERQRGNFPDRFSGHQFPNYSSELNVNALLLGDSALYLCASSSDGGTGELFFGEGSRLTVL.

This sequence joins TRBV20-1 and TRBJ2-3; D gene unclear. The CDR3 is made up of 11 amino acids. Per the germline V gene, CDR1 is DFQATT and CDR2 is SNEGSKA (reference sequence). V lost 6 bases and J 5 bases, leaving 9 bases between the germline ends. In DNA form, the CDR3 reads TGCAGTGCCAACTCAAAAGATACGCAGTATTTT. This encodes CSANSKDTQYF.

The chain has TRBV2 and TRBJ2-1; D may be TRBD2 (5 bases). V lost 7 bases and J 6 bases, leaving 13 bases between the germline ends. CDR1 and CDR2 (germline): SNHLY, FYNNEI. This CDR3 spans 13 amino acids. The CDR3: CASTLRLANEQFF. CDR3 DNA sequence: TGTGCCAGCACCCTCAGGCTAGCCAATGAGCAGTTCTTC.

This chain uses TRBV25-1 with TRBJ1-5; the match to TRBD1 covers 7 bases. J gave up 3 bases and V 2 bases, and 1 base lay outside the gene matches. CDR1 is MGHDK and CDR2 is SYGVNS in the germline V gene. This CDR3 region has 14 residues. The CDR3 loop is CASSEGQDNQPQHF. DNA for the CDR3: TGTGCCAGCAGTGAAGGACAGGACAATCAGCCCCAGCATTTT.

This chain connects TRBV30 to TRBJ2-3, with D tentatively TRBD1 (7 bases). The CDR3 consists of 14 residues. The germline V and J ends were trimmed by 4 bases and 5 bases, with 16 bases remaining between them. Germline CDR1 and CDR2: GTSNPN and SVGIG (reference sequence). The DNA of the CDR3 is TGTGCCTGGACGAAAGCAGGGGGGAAAGATACGCAGTATTTT. It translates to CAWTKAGGKDTQYF. Drawing the rest from reference TRBV30 and TRBJ2-3, the complete variable domain is SQTIHQWPATLVQPVGSPLSLECTVEGTSNPNLYWYRQAAGRGLQLLFYSVGIGQISSEVPQNLSASRPQDRQFILSSKKLLLSDSGFYLCAWTKAGGKDTQYFGPGTRLTVL.

This clone came up once. Additional DNA sequences in this sample encode the identical CDR3. The chain recombines TRBV24-1 with TRBJ2-1; 10 nucleotides line up with TRBD2. This CDR3 region has 16 residues. The germline V gene has CDR1 KGHDR and CDR2 SFDVKD. V gave up 3 bases and J gave up 0 bases; unmatched junction bases: 1. In DNA, the CDR3 is TGTGCCACCAGTGATCCTAGCGGGAGCTCCTACAATGAGCAGTTCTTC. This encodes CATSDPSGSSYNEQFF.

The chain recombines TRBV4-3 with TRBJ1-3, with 8 bases identical to TRBD1. The CDR3 is 16 amino acids. J lost 4 bases, V lost 2 bases, and 7 bases had no gene match. Per the germline V gene, CDR1 is LGHNA and CDR2 is YSLEER. The CDR3: CASSQSQGAGGNTIYF. DNA of the CDR3: TGCGCCAGCAGCCAAAGTCAGGGGGCGGGAGGAAACACCATATATTTT.